This entry lists 2 T cell receptor beta chains sequenced from one sample in a study of CD8+ T cells in alopecia areata. Treatment in this sample: oral pan-JAK inhibitor, 5-10 mg twice daily. Extracted from the samples, RNA was reverse transcribed into cDNA to serve as the sequencing template. Data came from immunoSEQ multiplex PCR; TCRdb stores just in-frame clones and leaves some out. The sample includes approximately 200,000 clones, 58% of them seen just once. The specimen comprised CD4+ T cells sorted from blood, sampled at week 24, from a patient treated with tofacitinib. All receptors come from a human donor with alopecia areata.

This clone came up many times. The chain combines TRBV7-2 with TRBJ1-6; D remains unclear. CDR1 is SGHTA, CDR2 FQGNSA, per germline. The ends were cut back, 3 bases at V and 7 bases at J, with 7 bases in the middle. The CDR3 is 13 residues long. The CDR3 here is CASSFGQNSPLHF. The CDR3 coding sequence is TGTGCCAGCAGCTTTGGGCAGAATTCACCCCTCCACTTT.

The chain has TRBV29-1 and TRBJ1-2, with 11 bases aligning to TRBD1. Trimming at V came to 7 bases and at J to 4 bases, leaving 5 bases not matched to a gene. From germline, CDR1 is SQVTM and CDR2 ANQGSEA. The CDR3 runs to 13 residues. As DNA, the CDR3 is TGCAGCGCAGGACAGGGGGCCGTCTATGGCTACACCTTC. Amino acid sequence: CSAGQGAVYGYTF.